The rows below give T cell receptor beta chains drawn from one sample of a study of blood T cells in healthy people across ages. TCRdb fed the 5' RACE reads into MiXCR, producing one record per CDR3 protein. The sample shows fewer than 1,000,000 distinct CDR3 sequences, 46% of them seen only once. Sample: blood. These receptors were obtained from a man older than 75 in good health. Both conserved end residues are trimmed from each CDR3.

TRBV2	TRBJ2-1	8	ASSQREQF
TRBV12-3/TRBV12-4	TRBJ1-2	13	ASSDGTWPLYGYT
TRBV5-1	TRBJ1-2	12	ASSLDMNGYGYT
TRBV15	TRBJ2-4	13	ATSRDPAVFDIQY
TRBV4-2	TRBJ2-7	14	ASSRDGTSVTSEQY
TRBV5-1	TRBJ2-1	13	ASSLEGPYYNEQF
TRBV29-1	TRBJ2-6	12	SVPGVSGANVLT
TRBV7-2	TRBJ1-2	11	ASSWGTDYGHT
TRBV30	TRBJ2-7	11	AWRPSGPSEQY
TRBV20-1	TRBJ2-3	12	SAKITEVTDTQY
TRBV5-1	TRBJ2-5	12	ASRLQVPGETQY
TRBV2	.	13	ASSARDSGTYEQY
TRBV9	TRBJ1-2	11	ASTRGENYGYT
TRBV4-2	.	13	ASSQAGEGLGEQY
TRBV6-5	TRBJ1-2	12	VSSYSMGRDGYT
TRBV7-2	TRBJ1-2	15	ASSLVVGGASNYGYT
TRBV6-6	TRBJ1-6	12	ASSYSIGLSPLH
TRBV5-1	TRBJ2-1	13	ASSSTSGDYNAQF
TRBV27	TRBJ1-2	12	ASRPTGANYGYT
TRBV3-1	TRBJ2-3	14	ASSHEQGGQGDTQY
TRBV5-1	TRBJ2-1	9	ASSVRGEQF
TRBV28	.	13	ASRSSGTGAHEQY
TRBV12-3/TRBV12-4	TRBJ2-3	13	ASSVPLAGKDTQY
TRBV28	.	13	ASSGNDRGGDEQY
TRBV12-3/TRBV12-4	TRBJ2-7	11	ASGLAGQYEQY
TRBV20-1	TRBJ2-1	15	SAIRGAGLAVYNEQF
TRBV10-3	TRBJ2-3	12	AIKGQKEADTQY
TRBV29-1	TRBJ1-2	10	SVGGARDLNT
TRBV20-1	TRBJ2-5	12	SAREEGLGKTQY
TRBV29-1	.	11	SIAGTAKAEQY
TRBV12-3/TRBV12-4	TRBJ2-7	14	ASSPGQPSSSYEQY
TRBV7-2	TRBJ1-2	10	ASSSGYYGYT
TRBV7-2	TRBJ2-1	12	ASSSGTSLREQF
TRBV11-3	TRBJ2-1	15	ASSYKLGTSGTTEQF
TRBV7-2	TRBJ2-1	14	ASSPAGLAVNNEQF
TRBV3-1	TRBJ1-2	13	ASSQVRDFHYGYT
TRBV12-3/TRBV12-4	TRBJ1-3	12	ASSQDRGKNTIY